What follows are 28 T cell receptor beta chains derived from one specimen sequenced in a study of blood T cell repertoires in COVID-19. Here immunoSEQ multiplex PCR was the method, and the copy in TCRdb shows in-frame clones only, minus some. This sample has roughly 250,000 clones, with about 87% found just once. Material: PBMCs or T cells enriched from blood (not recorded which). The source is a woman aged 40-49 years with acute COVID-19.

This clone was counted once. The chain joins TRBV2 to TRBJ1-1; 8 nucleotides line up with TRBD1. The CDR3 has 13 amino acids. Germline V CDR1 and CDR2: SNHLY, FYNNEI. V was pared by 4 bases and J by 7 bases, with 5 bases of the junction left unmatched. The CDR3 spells CASSARGPNEAFF. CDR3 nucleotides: TGTGCCAGCAGTGCCAGGGGGCCGAATGAAGCTTTCTTT.

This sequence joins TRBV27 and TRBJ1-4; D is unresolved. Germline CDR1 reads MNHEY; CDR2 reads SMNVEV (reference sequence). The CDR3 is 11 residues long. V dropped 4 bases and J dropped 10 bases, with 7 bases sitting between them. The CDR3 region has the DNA TGTGCCAGCAGTTCACTCGGAAAACTGTTTTTT. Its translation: CASSSLGKLFF.

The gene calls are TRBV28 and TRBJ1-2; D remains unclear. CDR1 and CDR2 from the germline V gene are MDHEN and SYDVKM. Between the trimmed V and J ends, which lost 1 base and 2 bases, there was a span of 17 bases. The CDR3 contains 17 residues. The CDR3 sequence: CASSLFGPAGMNYGYTF. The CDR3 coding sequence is TGTGCCAGCAGTTTATTTGGCCCAGCGGGTATGAACTATGGCTACACCTTC.

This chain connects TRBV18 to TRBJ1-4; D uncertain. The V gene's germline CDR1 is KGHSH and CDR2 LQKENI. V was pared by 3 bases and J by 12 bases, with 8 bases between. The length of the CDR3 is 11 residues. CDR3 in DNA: TGTGCCAGCTCACCTCGCCTAGAACTGTTTTTT. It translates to CASSPRLELFF.

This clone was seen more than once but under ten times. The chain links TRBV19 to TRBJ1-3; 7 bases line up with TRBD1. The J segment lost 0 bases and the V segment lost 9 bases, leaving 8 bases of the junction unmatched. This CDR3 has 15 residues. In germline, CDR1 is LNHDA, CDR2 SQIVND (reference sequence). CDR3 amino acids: CASQTGSSSGNTIYF. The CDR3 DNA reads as TGTGCCAGCCAGACAGGGTCAAGCTCTGGAAACACCATATATTTT.

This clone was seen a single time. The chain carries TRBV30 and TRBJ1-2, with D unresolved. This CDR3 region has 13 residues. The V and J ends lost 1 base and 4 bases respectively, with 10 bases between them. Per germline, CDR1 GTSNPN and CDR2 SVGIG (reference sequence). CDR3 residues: CAWSESTRYGYTF. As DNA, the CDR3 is TGTGCCTGGAGTGAAAGTACACGCTATGGCTACACCTTC.

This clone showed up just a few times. Written as DNA, the CDR3 is TGTGCCAGCACCAATATGGGGGGGCTAACTAATGAAAAACTGTTTTTT. Its protein is CASTNMGGLTNEKLFF. The rearrangement joins TRBV28 to TRBJ1-4; D is possibly TRBD1 (6 bases). V was clipped by 7 bases and J by 1 base, with 16 bases between them. Germline V gives CDR1 MDHEN, CDR2 SYDVKM. The CDR3 contains 16 residues.

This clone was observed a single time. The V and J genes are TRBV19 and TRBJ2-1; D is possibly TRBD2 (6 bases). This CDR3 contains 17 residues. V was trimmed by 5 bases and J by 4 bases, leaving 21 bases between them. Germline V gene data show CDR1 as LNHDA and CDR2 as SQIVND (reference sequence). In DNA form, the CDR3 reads TGTGCCAGTAGTTCAAGCGGGCGGAGGGGCTTATACAATGAGCAGTTCTTC. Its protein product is CASSSSGRRGLYNEQFF.

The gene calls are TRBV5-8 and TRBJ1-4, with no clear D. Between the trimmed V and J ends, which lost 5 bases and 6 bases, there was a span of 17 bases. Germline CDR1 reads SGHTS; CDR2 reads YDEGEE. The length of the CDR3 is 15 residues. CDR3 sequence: CASRHGWGEDEKLFF. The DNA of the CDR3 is TGTGCCAGCAGGCATGGGTGGGGAGAGGATGAAAAACTGTTTTTT.

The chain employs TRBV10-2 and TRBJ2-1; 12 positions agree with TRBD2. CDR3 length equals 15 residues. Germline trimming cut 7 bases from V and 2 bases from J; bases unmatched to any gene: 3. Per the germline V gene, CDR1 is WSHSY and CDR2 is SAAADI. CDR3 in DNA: TGCGCCAGCACCGGACTAGCGGGACCCTACAATGAGCAGTTCTTC. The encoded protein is CASTGLAGPYNEQFF.

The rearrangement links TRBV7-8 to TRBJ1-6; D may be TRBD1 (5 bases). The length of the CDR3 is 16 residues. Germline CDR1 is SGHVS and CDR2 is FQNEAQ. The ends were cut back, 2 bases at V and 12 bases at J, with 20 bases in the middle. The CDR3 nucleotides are TGTGCCAGCAGCTTAACGGCCCAACCAGGGAGGAGACCCCTCCACTTT. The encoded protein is CASSLTAQPGRRPLHF.

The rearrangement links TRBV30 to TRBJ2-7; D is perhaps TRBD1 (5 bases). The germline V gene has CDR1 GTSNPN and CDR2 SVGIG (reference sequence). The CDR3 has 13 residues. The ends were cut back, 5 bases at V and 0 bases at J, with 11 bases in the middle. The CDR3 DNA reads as TGTGCCTGGTCCTGGGGCACCTCCTACGAGCAGTACGTC. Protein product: CAWSWGTSYEQYV.

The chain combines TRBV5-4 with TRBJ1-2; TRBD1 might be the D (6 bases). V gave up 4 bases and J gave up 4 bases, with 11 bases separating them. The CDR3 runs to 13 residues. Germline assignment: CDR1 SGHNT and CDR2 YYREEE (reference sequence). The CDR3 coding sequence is TGTGCCAGCAGCCTGGACAGCGGCTATGGCTACACCTTC. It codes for CASSLDSGYGYTF.

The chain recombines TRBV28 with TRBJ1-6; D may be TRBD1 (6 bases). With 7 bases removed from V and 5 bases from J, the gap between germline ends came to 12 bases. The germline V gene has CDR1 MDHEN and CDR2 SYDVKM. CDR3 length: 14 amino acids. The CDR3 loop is CASNGRDNNSPLHF. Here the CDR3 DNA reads TGTGCCAGCAATGGTAGGGACAATAATTCACCCCTCCACTTT.

The CDR3 sequence: CASSITLTGGSLNEQYF. CDR3 nucleotides: TGCGCCAGCAGCATCACTTTAACAGGGGGCTCTCTCAACGAGCAGTACTTC. V is TRBV5-1 and J is TRBJ2-7, with TRBD1 matching over 9 bases. Looked up from germline, CDR1 is SGHRS and CDR2 is YFSETQ. The V gene end was trimmed by 4 bases and the J gene end by 5 bases; junction bases not matched to a gene: 16. CDR3 length equals 17 residues.

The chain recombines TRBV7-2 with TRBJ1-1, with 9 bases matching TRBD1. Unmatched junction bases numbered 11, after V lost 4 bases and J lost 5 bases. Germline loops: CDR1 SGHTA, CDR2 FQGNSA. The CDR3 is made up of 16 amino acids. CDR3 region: CASSSARTGVGTEAFF. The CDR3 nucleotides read TGTGCCAGCAGCTCAGCCCGGACAGGGGTAGGGACTGAAGCTTTCTTT.

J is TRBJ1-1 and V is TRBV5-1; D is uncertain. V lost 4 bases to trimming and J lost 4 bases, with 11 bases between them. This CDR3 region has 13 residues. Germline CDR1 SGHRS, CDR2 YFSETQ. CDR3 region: CASSIPFVTEAFF. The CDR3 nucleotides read TGCGCCAGCAGCATCCCGTTTGTCACTGAAGCTTTCTTT.

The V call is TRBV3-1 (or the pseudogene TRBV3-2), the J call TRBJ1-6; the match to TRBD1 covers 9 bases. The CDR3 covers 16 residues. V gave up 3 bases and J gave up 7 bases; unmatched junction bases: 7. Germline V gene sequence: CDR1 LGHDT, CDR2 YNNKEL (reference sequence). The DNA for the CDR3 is TGTGCCAGCAGCCACCTACCGGGACAGGGAAATTCACCCCTCCACTTT. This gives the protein CASSHLPGQGNSPLHF.

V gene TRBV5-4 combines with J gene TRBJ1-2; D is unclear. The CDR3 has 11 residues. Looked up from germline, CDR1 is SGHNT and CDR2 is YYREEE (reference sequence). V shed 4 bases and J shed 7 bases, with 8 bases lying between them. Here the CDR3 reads CASSISGGYTF. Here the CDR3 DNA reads TGTGCCAGCAGCATCAGTGGTGGCTACACCTTC.

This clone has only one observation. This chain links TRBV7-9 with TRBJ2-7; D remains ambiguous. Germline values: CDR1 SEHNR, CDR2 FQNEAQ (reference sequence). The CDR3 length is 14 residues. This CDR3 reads CATLPHEDSKEQYF. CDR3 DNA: TGTGCGACTCTTCCACACGAGGATTCTAAGGAGCAGTACTTC.

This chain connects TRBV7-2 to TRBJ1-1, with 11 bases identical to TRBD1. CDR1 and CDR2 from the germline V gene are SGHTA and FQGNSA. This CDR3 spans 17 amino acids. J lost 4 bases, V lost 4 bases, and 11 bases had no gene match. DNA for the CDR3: TGTGCCAGCAGCTCCCGGACAGGGGGCGGGTTGCGCACTGAAGCTTTCTTT. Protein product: CASSSRTGGGLRTEAFF.

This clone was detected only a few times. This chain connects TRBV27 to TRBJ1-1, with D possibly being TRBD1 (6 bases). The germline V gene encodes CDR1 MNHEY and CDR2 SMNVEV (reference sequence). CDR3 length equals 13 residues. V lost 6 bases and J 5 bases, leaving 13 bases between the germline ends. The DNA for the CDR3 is TGTGCCAGCAGCCGACAGGCGTGGACTGAAGCTTTCTTT. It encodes CASSRQAWTEAFF.

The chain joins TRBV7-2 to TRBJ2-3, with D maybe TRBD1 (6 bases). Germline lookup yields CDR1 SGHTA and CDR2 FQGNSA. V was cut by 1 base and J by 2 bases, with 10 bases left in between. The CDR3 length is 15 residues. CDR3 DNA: TGTGCCAGCAGCTTAGGTGACAGGATCACAGATACGCAGTATTTT. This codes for CASSLGDRITDTQYF.

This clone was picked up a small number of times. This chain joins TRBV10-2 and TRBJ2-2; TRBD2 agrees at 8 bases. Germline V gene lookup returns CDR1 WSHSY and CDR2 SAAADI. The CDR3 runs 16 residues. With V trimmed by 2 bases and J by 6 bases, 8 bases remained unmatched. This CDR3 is CASSELAGGWPGELFF. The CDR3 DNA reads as TGCGCCAGCAGTGAGCTGGCGGGAGGTTGGCCCGGGGAGCTGTTTTTT.

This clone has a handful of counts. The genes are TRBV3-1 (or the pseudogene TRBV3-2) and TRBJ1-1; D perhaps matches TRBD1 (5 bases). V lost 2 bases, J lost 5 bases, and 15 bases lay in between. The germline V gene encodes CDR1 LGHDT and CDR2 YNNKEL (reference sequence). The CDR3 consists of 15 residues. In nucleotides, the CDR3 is TGTGCCAGCAGCCAACACAGCGGGGGTCGGACTGAAGCTTTCTTT. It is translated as CASSQHSGGRTEAFF.

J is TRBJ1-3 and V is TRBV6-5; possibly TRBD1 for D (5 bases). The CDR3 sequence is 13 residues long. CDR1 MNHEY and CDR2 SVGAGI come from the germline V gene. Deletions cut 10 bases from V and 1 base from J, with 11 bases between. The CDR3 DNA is TGTGCCACCCGCAGGGTGTCTGGAAACACCATATATTTT. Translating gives CATRRVSGNTIYF.

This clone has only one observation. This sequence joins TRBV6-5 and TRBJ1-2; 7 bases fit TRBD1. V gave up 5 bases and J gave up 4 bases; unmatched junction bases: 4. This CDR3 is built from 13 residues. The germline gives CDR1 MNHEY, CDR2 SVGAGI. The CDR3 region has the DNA TGTGCCAGCAGTCAAAACAGGGGCTATGGCTACACCTTC. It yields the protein CASSQNRGYGYTF.

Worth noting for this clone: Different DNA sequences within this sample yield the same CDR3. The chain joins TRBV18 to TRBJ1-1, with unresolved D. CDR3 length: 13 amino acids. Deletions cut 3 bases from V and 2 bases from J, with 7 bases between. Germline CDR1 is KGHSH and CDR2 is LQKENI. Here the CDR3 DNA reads TGTGCCAGCTCACCTGCGGGTAACACTGAAGCTTTCTTT. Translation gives CASSPAGNTEAFF.